This entry describes one TCR beta chain. CDR3 length: 18 residues. V lost 1 base, J lost 3 bases, and 11 bases stayed unmatched. Germline loops: CDR1 MDHEN, CDR2 SYDVKM. This record comes from a study of blood T cell repertoires in COVID-19. Study summary: Researchers got acute and convalescent COVID-19 samples from the United States, Italy and Spain. In each case, the material was cDNA or gDNA derived from T cells, B-cell-depleted T cells, or PBMCs.

Original data processing: Reference gene primers were amplified, and this amplification served to estimate nucleated cell counts. TCRdb's table, derived via immunoSEQ multiplex PCR, lists solely in-frame clones and lacks some. V, J and clone size reflect that table, while D and trimming were determined from the DNA. The sample carries more than 85,000 clones, roughly four fifths recorded once. Sequencing input: peripheral blood. The clonotype comes from a woman older than 75 with acute or convalescent COVID-19. The gene calls are TRBV28 and TRBJ1-3; TRBD1 matches 8 bases. CDR3 sequence (DNA): TGTGCCAGCAGTTTATTGATGCAGGGGGCGAAGTTTGGAAACACCATATATTTT. Amino acid sequence: CASSLLMQGAKFGNTIYF.